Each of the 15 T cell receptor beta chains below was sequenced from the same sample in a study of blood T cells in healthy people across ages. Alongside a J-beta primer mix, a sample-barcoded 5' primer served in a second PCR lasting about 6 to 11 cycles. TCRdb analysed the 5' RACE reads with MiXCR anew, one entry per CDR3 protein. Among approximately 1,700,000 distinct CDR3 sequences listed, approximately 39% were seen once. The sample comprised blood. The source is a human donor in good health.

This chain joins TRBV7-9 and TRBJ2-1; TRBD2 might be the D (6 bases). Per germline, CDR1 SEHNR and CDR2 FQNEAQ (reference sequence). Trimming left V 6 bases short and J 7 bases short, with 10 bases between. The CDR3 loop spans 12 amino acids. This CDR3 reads CASSISGNEQFF. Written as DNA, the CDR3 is TGTGCCAGCAGTATTAGCGGAAATGAGCAGTTCTTC. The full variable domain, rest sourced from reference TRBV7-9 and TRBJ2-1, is DTGVSQNPRHKITKRGQNVTFRCDPISEHNRLYWYRQTLGQGPEFLTYFQNEAQLEKSRLLSDRFSAERPKGSFSTLEIQRTEQGDSAMYLCASSISGNEQFFGPGTRLTVL.

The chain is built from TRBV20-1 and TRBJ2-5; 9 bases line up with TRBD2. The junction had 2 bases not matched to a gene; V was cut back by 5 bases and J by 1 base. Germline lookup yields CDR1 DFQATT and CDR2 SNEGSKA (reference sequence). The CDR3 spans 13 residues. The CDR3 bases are TGCAGTGCTCTAGCGGGAAGCCAAGAGACCCAGTACTTC. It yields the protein CSALAGSQETQYF.

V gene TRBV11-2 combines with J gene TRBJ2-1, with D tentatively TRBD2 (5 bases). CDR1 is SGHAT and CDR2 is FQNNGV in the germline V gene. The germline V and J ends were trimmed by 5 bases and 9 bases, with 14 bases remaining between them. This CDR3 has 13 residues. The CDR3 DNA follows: TGTGCCAGCAGCCCTTTGCGGGTCTCTGAGCAGTTCTTC. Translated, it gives CASSPLRVSEQFF.

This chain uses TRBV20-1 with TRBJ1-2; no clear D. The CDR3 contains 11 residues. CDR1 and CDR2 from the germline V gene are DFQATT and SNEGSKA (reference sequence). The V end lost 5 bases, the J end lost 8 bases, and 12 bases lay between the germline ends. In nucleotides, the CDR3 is TGCAGTGCTCCCGGACGGGGAGGCTACACCTTC. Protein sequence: CSAPGRGGYTF.

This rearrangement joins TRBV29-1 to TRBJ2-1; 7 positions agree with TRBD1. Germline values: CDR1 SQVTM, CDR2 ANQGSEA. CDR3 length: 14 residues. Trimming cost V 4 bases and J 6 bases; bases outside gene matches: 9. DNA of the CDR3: TGCAGCGTTGCCGAGGACAGGCTGGTCAATGAGCAGTTCTTC. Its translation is CSVAEDRLVNEQFF.

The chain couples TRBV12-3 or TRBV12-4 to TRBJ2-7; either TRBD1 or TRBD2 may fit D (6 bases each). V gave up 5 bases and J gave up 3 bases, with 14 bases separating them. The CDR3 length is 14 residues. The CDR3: CASSGGQSYYEQYF. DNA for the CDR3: TGTGCCAGCAGTGGGGGGCAGTCCTACTACGAGCAGTACTTC.

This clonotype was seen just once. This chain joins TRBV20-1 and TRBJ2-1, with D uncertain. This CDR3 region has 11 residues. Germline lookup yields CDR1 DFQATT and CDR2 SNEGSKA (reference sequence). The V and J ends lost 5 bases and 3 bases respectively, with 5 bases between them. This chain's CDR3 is CSAPVYNEQFF. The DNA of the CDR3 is TGCAGTGCTCCGGTCTACAATGAGCAGTTCTTC.

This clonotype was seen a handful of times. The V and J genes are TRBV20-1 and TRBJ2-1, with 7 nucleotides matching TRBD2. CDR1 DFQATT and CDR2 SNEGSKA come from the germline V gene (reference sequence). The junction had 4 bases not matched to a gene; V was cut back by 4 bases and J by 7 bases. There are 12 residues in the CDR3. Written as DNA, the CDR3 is TGCAGTGCTATCATCGGGGGGAATGAGCAGTTCTTC. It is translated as CSAIIGGNEQFF.

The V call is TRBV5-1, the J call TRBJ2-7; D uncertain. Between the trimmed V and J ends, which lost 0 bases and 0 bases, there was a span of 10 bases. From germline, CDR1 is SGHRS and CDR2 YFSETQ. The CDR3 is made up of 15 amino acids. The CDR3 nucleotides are TGCGCCAGCAGCTTGGAGGCTTGGGGCTCCTACGAGCAGTACTTC. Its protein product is CASSLEAWGSYEQYF.

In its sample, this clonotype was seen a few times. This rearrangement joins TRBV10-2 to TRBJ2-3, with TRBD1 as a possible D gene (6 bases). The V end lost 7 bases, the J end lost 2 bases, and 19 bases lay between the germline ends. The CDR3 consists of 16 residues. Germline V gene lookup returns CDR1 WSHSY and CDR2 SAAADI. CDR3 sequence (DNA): TGCGCCAGCAAGGTTAGAGGGGGAAGACTCACAGATACGCAGTATTTT. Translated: CASKVRGGRLTDTQYF.

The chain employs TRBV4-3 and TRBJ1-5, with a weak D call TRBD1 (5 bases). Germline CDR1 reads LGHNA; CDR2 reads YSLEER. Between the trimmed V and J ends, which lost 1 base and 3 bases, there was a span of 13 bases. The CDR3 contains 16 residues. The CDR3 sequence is CASSQGLRGPNQPQHF. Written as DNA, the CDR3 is TGCGCCAGCAGCCAAGGCCTAAGGGGTCCCAATCAGCCCCAGCATTTT.

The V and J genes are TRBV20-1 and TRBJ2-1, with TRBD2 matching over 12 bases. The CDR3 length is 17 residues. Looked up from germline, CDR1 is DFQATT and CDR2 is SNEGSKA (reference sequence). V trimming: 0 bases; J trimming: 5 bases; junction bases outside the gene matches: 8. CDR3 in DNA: TGCAGTGCTAGAGAACACGGACTAGCGGGGATGAACAATGAGCAGTTCTTC. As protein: CSAREHGLAGMNNEQFF.

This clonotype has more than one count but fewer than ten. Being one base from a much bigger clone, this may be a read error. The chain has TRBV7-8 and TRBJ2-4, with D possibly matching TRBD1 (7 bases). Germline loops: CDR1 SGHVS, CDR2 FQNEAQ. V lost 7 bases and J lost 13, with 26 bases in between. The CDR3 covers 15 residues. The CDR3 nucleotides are TGTGCCAGCAACGAAAGAGGGGGGCAGGGGGGTGAGCAGTACTTC. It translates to CASNERGGQGGEQYF.

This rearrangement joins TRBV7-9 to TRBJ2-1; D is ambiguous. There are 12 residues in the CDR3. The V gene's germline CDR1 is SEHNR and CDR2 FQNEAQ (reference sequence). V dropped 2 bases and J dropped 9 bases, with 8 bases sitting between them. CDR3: CASSLMGSEQFF. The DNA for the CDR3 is TGTGCCAGCAGCTTAATGGGAAGTGAGCAGTTCTTC.

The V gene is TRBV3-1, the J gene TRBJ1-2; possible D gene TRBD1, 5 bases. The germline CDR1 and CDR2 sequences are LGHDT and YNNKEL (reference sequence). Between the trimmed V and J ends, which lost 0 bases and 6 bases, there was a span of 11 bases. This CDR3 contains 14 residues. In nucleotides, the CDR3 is TGTGCCAGCAGCCAAGAGGGGGAAGGGGATGGCTACACCTTC. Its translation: CASSQEGEGDGYTF.